Included here is one T cell receptor beta chain sequence, with context. This entry comes from a study of blood T cell repertoires in COVID-19. Study summary: Spain, Italy and the United States supplied samples that represented acute and convalescent COVID-19.

The V end was cut by 5 bases, the J end by 8 bases, with 18 bases between. The CDR3 covers 14 residues. Germline assignment: CDR1 SEHNR and CDR2 FQNEAQ (reference sequence). In the original analysis: Amplification with reference gene primers provided the estimates of nucleated cell counts. TCRdb's copy holds only in-frame clones and misses some; the assay was immunoSEQ multiplex PCR. V and J calls and clone size are given by that table; D and trimming were obtained from the DNA. The sample includes fewer than 500,000 clones, approximately 89% seen only once; the top ten take roughly 1.4%. Specimen: PBMCs or T cells enriched from blood (not recorded which). This sequence originates from a man younger than 40 who had recovered from COVID-19. The chain recombines TRBV7-9 with TRBJ1-2; tentatively, D is TRBD1 (6 bases). The CDR3 sequence: CASSAGQSIRGYTF. The CDR3 DNA sequence: TGTGCCAGCAGCGCCGGACAGAGTATACGGGGCTACACCTTC.